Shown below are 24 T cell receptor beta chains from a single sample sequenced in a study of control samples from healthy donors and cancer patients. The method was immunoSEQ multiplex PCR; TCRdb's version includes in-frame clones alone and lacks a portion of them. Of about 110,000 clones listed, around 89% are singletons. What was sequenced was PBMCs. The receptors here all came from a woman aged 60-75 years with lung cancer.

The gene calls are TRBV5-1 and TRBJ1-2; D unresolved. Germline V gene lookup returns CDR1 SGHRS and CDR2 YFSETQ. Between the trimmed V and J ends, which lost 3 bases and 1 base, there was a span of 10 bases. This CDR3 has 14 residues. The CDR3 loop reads CASSSSGLNYGYTF. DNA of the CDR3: TGCGCCAGCAGCTCATCCGGACTTAACTATGGCTACACCTTC.

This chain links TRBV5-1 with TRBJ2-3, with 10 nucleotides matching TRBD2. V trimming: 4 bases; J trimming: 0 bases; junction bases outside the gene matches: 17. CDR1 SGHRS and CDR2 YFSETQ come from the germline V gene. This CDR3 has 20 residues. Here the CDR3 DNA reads TGCGCCAGCAGCGTTCGAAGACTAGCGGGCCTCCTCTCTAGCACAGATACGCAGTATTTT. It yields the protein CASSVRRLAGLLSSTDTQYF.

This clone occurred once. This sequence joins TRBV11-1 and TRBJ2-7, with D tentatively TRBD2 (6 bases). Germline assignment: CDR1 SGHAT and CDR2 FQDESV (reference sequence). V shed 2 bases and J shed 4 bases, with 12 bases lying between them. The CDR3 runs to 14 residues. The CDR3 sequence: CASSLQTGLYEQYF. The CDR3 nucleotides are TGTGCCAGCAGCTTACAGACGGGACTTTACGAGCAGTACTTC.

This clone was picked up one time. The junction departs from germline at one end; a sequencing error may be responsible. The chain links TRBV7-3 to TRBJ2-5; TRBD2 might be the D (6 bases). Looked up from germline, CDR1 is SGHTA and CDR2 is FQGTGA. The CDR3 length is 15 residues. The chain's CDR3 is CASSLGGDTKEAQYF. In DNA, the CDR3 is TGTGCCAGCAGCTTAGGAGGGGATACAAAAGAGGCCCAGTACTTC.

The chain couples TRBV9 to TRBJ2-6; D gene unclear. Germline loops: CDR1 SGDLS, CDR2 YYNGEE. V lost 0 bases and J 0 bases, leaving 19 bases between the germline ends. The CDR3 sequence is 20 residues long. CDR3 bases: TGTGCCAGCAGCGTAGTCCATATGGATGGCAGGTTCTCTGGGGCCAACGTCCTGACTTTC. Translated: CASSVVHMDGRFSGANVLTF.

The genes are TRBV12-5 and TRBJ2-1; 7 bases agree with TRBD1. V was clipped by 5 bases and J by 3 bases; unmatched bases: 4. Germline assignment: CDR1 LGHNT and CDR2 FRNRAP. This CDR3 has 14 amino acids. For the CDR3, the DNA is TGTGCTAGTGGTCCCGGGACAGTCTACAATGAGCAGTTCTTC. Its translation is CASGPGTVYNEQFF.

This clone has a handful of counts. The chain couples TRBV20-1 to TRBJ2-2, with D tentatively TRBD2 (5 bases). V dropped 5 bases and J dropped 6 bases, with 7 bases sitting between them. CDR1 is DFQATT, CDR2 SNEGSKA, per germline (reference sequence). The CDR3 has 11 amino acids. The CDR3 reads CSASEAGELFF. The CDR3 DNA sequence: TGCAGTGCTTCGGAGGCCGGGGAGCTGTTTTTT.

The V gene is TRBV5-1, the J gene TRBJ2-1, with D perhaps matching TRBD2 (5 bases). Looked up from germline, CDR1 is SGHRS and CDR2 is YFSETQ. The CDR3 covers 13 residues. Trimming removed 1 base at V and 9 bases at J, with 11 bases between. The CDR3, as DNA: TGCGCCAGCAGCTTGTACAGCGGTATTGAGCAGTTCTTC. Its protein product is CASSLYSGIEQFF.

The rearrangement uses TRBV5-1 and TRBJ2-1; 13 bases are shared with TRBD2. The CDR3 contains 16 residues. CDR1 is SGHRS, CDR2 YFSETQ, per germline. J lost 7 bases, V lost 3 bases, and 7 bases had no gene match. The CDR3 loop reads CASSSIGLAGENEQFF. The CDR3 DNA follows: TGCGCCAGCAGCTCGATCGGACTAGCGGGAGAAAATGAGCAGTTCTTC.

CDR3 DNA: TGCAGTGCTAGTCTACTGACAGGACAAGAGACCCAGTACTTC. Its translation: CSASLLTGQETQYF. The rearrangement links TRBV20-1 to TRBJ2-5; a possible D gene is TRBD1 (6 bases). Germline assignment: CDR1 DFQATT and CDR2 SNEGSKA (reference sequence). With 3 bases removed from V and 2 bases from J, the gap between germline ends came to 13 bases. The CDR3 is 14 residues long.

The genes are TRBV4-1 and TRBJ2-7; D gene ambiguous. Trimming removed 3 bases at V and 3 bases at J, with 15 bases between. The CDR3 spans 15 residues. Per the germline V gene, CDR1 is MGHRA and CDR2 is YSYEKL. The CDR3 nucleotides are TGCGCCAGCAGCCATCCTGTGACACGAATCTACGAGCAGTACTTC. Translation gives CASSHPVTRIYEQYF.

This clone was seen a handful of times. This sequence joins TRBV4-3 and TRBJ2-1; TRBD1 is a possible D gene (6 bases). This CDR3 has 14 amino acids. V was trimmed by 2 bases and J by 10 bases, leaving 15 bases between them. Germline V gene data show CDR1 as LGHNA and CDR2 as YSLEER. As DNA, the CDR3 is TGCGCCAGCAGCCAACACCGCCTCGGACAGGAGCAGTTCTTC. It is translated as CASSQHRLGQEQFF.

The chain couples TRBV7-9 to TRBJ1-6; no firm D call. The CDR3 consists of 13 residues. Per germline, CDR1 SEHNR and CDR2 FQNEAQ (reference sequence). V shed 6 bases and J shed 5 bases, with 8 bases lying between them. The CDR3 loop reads CASRDGDNSPLHF. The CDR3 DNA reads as TGTGCCAGCAGGGACGGAGATAATTCACCCCTCCACTTT.

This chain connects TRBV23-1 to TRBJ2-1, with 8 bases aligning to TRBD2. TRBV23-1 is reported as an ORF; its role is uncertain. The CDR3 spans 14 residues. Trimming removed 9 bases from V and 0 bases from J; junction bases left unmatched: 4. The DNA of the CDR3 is TGCGCCAGGGCCAGCGGGAGCTCCTACAATGAGCAGTTCTTC. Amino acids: CARASGSSYNEQFF.

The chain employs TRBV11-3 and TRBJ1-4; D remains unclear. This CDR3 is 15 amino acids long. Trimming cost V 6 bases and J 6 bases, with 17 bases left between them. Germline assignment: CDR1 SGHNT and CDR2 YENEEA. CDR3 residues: CASSPLTQYDEKLFF. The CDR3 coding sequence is TGTGCCAGCAGTCCACTGACCCAGTATGATGAAAAACTGTTTTTT.

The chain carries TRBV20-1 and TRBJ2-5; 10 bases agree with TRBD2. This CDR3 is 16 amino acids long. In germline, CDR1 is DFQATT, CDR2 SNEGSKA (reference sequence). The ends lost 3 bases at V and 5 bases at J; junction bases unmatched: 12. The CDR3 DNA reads TGCAGTGCTAGTGTAGCTAGCGGGGGACCTCAGGAGACCCAGTACTTC. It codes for CSASVASGGPQETQYF.

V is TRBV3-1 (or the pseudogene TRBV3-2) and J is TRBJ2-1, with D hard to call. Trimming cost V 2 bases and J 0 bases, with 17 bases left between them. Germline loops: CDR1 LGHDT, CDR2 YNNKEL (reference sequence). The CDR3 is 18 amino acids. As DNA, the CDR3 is TGTGCCAGCAGCCAAAATAACATAGCTGCCTACTCCTACAATGAGCAGTTCTTC. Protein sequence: CASSQNNIAAYSYNEQFF.

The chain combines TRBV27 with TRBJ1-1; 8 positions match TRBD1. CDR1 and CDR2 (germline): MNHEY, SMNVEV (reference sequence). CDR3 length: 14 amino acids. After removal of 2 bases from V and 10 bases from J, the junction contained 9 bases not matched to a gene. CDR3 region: CASSLISDREGAFF. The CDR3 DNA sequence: TGTGCCAGCAGTTTAATATCGGACAGGGAGGGAGCTTTCTTT.

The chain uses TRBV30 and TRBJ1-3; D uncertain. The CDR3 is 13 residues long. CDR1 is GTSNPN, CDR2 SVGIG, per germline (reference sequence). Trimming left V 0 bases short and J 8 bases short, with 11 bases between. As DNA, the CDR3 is TGTGCCTGGAGTGTAGACCTTGGGGACACCATATATTTT. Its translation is CAWSVDLGDTIYF.

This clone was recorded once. CDR3 bases: TGTGCCAGCAGCCTAGAAGCTAGAGAGCAGTACTTC. Translating it yields CASSLEAREQYF. The V and J genes are TRBV5-4 and TRBJ2-7; D remains unclear. The CDR3 has 12 residues. Trimming cost V 4 bases and J 7 bases, with 12 bases left between them. In germline, CDR1 is SGHNT, CDR2 YYREEE (reference sequence).

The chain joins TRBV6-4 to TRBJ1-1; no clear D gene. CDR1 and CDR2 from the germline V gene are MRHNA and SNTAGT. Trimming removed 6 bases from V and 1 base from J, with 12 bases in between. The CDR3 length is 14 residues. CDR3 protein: CASRSERSNTEAFF. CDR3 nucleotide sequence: TGTGCCAGCAGATCAGAGAGATCGAACACTGAAGCTTTCTTT.

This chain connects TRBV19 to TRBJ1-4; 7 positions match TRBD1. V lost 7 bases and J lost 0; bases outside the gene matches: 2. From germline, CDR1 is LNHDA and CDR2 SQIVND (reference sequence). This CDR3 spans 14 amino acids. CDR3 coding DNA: TGTGCCAGTAAAACAGGGGCAACTAATGAAAAACTGTTTTTT. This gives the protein CASKTGATNEKLFF.

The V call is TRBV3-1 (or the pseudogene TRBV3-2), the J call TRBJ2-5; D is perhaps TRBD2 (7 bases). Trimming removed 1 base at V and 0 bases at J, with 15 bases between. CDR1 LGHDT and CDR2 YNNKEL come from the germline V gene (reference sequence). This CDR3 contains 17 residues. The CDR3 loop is CASSQGGRGAYQETQYF. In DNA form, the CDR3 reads TGTGCCAGCAGCCAAGGGGGTCGGGGGGCGTACCAAGAGACCCAGTACTTC.

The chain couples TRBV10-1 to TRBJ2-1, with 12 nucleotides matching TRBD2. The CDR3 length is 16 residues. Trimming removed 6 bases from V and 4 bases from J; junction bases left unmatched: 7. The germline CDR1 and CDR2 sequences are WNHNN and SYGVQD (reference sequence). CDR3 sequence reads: CASRGGTSGHYNEQFF. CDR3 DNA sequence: TGCGCCAGCAGGGGAGGGACTAGCGGGCATTACAATGAGCAGTTCTTC.